One and the same sample provided the 2 T cell receptor beta chains below, sequenced in a study of regulatory T cells in long-lasting Graves disease. Assembly of TCR beta libraries relied on iRepertoire HTBI primers together with Arm-PCR of CDR3 regions. In TCRdb, the multiplex PCR reads were re-called with MiXCR into one record per CDR3 protein. Of about 460,000 distinct CDR3 sequences in the sample, roughly 15% were seen once. Stated time point: newly diagnosed GD, antithyroid drugs for less than 3 months. RNA extracted from PBMCs served as the sequencing template. Another study also made use of these data, one on T cells in Graves' hyperthyroidism and ophthalmopathy.

This material consisted of peripheral blood mononuclear cells (PBMCs), taken at new diagnosis, from a patient treated with antithyroid drugs. Receptor source: a woman aged 50 to 60 with Graves disease.

This clonotype was picked up many times. This chain uses TRBV7-9 with TRBJ1-2, with TRBD1 identical over 9 bases. The CDR3 contains 14 residues. CDR1 and CDR2 from the germline V gene are SEHNR and FQNEAQ (reference sequence). V shed 5 bases, J shed 5 bases, and the junction held 6 bases outside the gene matches. The CDR3 DNA is TGTGCCAGCAGCCAGGAACAGGGGGCGTATGGCTACACCTTC. Translated: CASSQEQGAYGYTF.

J is TRBJ2-7 and V is TRBV28; D may be TRBD1 (6 bases). The CDR3 has 14 residues. CDR1 and CDR2 (germline): MDHEN, SYDVKM. Trimming removed 9 bases from V and 3 bases from J, with 18 bases in between. The CDR3 spells CASRAGTNDYEQYF. As DNA, the CDR3 is TGTGCCAGTAGAGCCGGGACAAACGACTACGAGCAGTACTTC.